These T cell receptor beta chains were read from a single sample in a study of blood T cell repertoires in COVID-19. The method was immunoSEQ multiplex PCR; TCRdb's version includes in-frame clones alone and lacks a portion of them. This sample has 250,000 to 300,000 clones, with more than 80% found just once. The sequencing sample was made of peripheral blood. The receptors here all came from a woman aged 40 to 49 with acute or convalescent COVID-19. CDR3s include the opening cysteine and the closing phenylalanine or tryptophan. D genes are given only for firm matches. The size of a clone is reported for some rows only, either as once, few or many, or as a class for expanded clones.

D gene	V gene	clone size	J gene	CDR3 DNA	CDR3 protein
.	TRBV5-1	.	TRBJ1-1	TGCGCCAGTCAGGGTAATCTGAACACTGAAGCTTTCTTT	CASQGNLNTEAFF
.	TRBV5-4	.	TRBJ1-1	TGTGCCAGCAGCTTGGCGCAGGGATGGAGCACTGAAGCTTTCTTT	CASSLAQGWSTEAFF
TRBD1	TRBV24-1	.	TRBJ1-2	TGTGCCACCAGTGACCCGGGACAGGGAAGATATGGCTACACCTTC	CATSDPGQGRYGYTF
.	TRBV12-5	.	TRBJ1-1	TGTGCTAGTGGTTTGGTACTTGACGGCAGGAGGATCTTGAACACTGAAGCTTTCTTT	CASGLVLDGRRILNTEAFF
.	TRBV4-1	.	TRBJ1-2	TGCGCCAGCAGCCAAGAGCGACAGACCTATGGCTACACCTTC	CASSQERQTYGYTF
TRBD2	TRBV19	.	TRBJ2-4	TGTGCCAGTAGTCCGGGGGGGTCTAACATTCAGTACTTC	CASSPGGSNIQYF
TRBD2	TRBV3-1/TRBV3-2	.	TRBJ2-1	TGTGCCAGCAGCCCTAATTGGGGGGGAGGGGTACGCGGGCAGTTCTTC	CASSPNWGGGVRGQFF
.	TRBV7-3	.	TRBJ1-2	TGTGCCAGCGGATCAGGGGATGGCTACACCTTC	CASGSGDGYTF
.	TRBV4-1	.	TRBJ2-5	TGCGCCAGCAGCCAAGGCCAAATCCGGGGGAAGTACCAAGAGACCCAGTACTTC	CASSQGQIRGKYQETQYF
TRBD1	TRBV2	.	TRBJ1-1	TGTGCCAGAACAGGGGCGGCCACTGAAGCTTTCTTT	CARTGAATEAFF
TRBD2	TRBV2	.	TRBJ2-1	TGTGCCAGCTTGAGAGCGGGGGGGGACTACAATGAGCAGTTCTTC	CASLRAGGDYNEQFF
.	TRBV18	.	TRBJ1-5	TGTGCCAGCTCACCACGAGGGGAGGGCAATCAGCCCCAGCATTTT	CASSPRGEGNQPQHF
.	TRBV15	.	TRBJ2-3	TGTGCCACCAGCAGAGACGACAGGGATACGCAGTATTTT	CATSRDDRDTQYF
TRBD1	TRBV19	.	TRBJ1-2	TGTGCCAGTAGTAGGGGGACAGGTCGAGCTAACTATGGCTACACCTTC	CASSRGTGRANYGYTF
.	TRBV20-1	.	TRBJ1-2	TGCAGTGCTAGTCGTACAGGGTGGGACTACACCTTC	CSASRTGWDYTF
TRBD1	TRBV4-1	few	TRBJ2-2	TGCGCCAGCAGCCAATTAAGACAGGGGAACACCGGGGAGCTGTTTTTT	CASSQLRQGNTGELFF
.	TRBV19	.	TRBJ1-2	TGTGCCAGTAGCAACCAGGGGAATGGCTACACCTTC	CASSNQGNGYTF
.	TRBV27	.	TRBJ1-4	TGTGCCAGCAGTTTCGGCGGTGTACAAAAACTGTTTTTT	CASSFGGVQKLFF
.	TRBV3-1/TRBV3-2	.	TRBJ2-3	TGTGCCAGCAGCCGTAGCGCAGGGGCAGGCACAGATACGCAGTATTTT	CASSRSAGAGTDTQYF
.	TRBV2	.	TRBJ1-6	TGTGCCAGCAGTGCAGAATCCCCTTTTCGAAATTCACCCCTCCACTTT	CASSAESPFRNSPLHF
.	TRBV10-3	.	TRBJ1-3	TGTGCCATCAGGGACAGCTCTGGAAACACCATATATTTT	CAIRDSSGNTIYF
TRBD1	TRBV2	.	TRBJ2-1	TGTGCCAGCAGGAGGACAGGGGTCGGTAATGAGCAGTTCTTC	CASRRTGVGNEQFF
.	TRBV18	.	TRBJ1-2	TGTGCCAGCTCAACCGGTGGGGACACTTATGGCTACACCTTC	CASSTGGDTYGYTF
.	TRBV4-1	.	TRBJ1-1	TGCGCCAGCAGCCAAGAGGGCCGGCCGAACACTGAAGCTTTCTTT	CASSQEGRPNTEAFF
.	TRBV10-1	.	TRBJ1-2	TGCGCCAGCAGTGAACAGGAAAACTATGGCTACACCTTC	CASSEQENYGYTF
TRBD1	TRBV6-5	once	TRBJ1-2	TGTGCCAGCAGTTACTCCCCCGCGACAGGGGGCTATGGCTACACCTTC	CASSYSPATGGYGYTF
TRBD1	TRBV6-5	.	TRBJ1-2	TGTGCCAGCTCCCGAGGGACAGGGGATTATGGCTACACCTTC	CASSRGTGDYGYTF
TRBD1	TRBV2	.	TRBJ1-2	TGTGCCAGCAGAGCTACCGGGACAGGGGGCGTCTATGGCTACACCTTC	CASRATGTGGVYGYTF
TRBD1	TRBV7-9	once	TRBJ1-2	TGTGCCAGCAGCTTAGTAACCGGGACAGGGGTCCATGGCTACACCTTC	CASSLVTGTGVHGYTF
TRBD1	TRBV2	.	TRBJ1-5	TGTGCCAGCAGTGTGACAGGGGGCCCTCAGCCCCAGCATTTT	CASSVTGGPQPQHF
TRBD1	TRBV9	.	TRBJ1-6	TGTGCCAGCAGCTCGCGACAGGGGGATTCACCCCTCCACTTT	CASSSRQGDSPLHF
TRBD1	TRBV10-3	.	TRBJ1-2	TGTGCCATCAGTGAGGTACAGGGGGCGCATGGCTACACCTTC	CAISEVQGAHGYTF
.	TRBV7-9	.	TRBJ1-5	TGTGCCAGCAGCATTAGGGAGCAGCCCCAGCATTTT	CASSIREQPQHF
TRBD1	TRBV5-1	.	TRBJ1-6	TGCGCCAGCAGCTCCCGGACAGGGAGAAATAATTCACCCCTCCACTTT	CASSSRTGRNNSPLHF
.	TRBV5-1	.	TRBJ1-1	TGCGCCAGCAGCTTTATCACCTCAGGAGGGACTGAAGCTTTCTTT	CASSFITSGGTEAFF
.	TRBV7-3	.	TRBJ1-2	TGTGCCAGCAGCTTAACTACGGGGATTGGCGGCTACACCTTC	CASSLTTGIGGYTF
.	TRBV27	.	TRBJ1-5	TGTGCCAGCAGTTTACAGGGGCTGAATCAGCCCCAGCATTTT	CASSLQGLNQPQHF
.	TRBV7-7	.	TRBJ2-2	TGTGCCAGCAGCGCGGGGCTAGCAGCGGCCACCGGGGAGCTGTTTTTT	CASSAGLAAATGELFF
TRBD2	TRBV10-3	few	TRBJ2-5	TGTGCCATCAGTGTCATGACTAGCGGGGAGGAGACCCAGTACTTC	CAISVMTSGEETQYF
.	TRBV4-2	.	TRBJ1-3	TGTGCCAGCAGCCAAGACCTTACATCGAACCGAATAAACACCATATATTTT	CASSQDLTSNRINTIYF
.	TRBV25-1	once	TRBJ1-4	TGTGCCAGCTCCCGGCGGGCAACTAATGAAAAACTGTTTTTT	CASSRRATNEKLFF
TRBD1	TRBV3-1/TRBV3-2	.	TRBJ2-2	TGTGCCAGCAGCCAAGATCTGCTCAGGGGGTCAAAAACCGGGGAGCTGTTTTTT	CASSQDLLRGSKTGELFF
.	TRBV5-4	.	TRBJ1-1	TGTGCCAGCAGCTTGCGTTGGGGGGGCGCGGGCACTGAAGCTTTCTTT	CASSLRWGGAGTEAFF
.	TRBV5-4	.	TRBJ1-4	TGTGCCAGCAGCCCCGGGACAAATGAAAAACTGTTTTTT	CASSPGTNEKLFF
.	TRBV30	once	TRBJ1-3	TGTGCCTGGAGTGTCGCGACTGGAAACACCATATATTTT	CAWSVATGNTIYF
.	TRBV19	.	TRBJ2-3	TGTGCCAGTTCGAGCGCGCAGAGCACAGATACGCAGTATTTT	CASSSAQSTDTQYF